This T cell receptor (beta chain) comes out of a study of cytomegalovirus exposure and HLA in healthy donors. Study-wide points: A later analysis, which compared TCR beta chains of equal frequency, found the HLA-associated ones more clonally expanded. Researchers had no immune exposure information except CMV serostatus available. Reportedly, diagnosis of cytomegalovirus status by the classifier showed high specificity and sensitivity.

The CDR3 is 13 residues long. The J segment lost 3 bases and the V segment lost 11 bases, leaving 9 bases of the junction unmatched. Germline V gene data show CDR1 as MNHNY and CDR2 as SVGAGI (reference sequence). Amplification used 60 Vbeta primers and 13 Jbeta primers. The repertoire was sequenced with immunoSEQ multiplex PCR; TCRdb's copy has only in-frame clones and lacks some. The sample lists 110,000 or so clones, 82% seen once, with 1.5% in the top ten. This clone has just a few counts. Its antigen is undetermined. The rearrangement links TRBV6-6 to TRBJ2-7, with TRBD2 matching over 8 bases. The clonotype was recovered from a young woman in good health and CMV-seronegative. The sequencing sample was made of PBMCs. For the CDR3, the DNA is TGTGCCTCGGGGGGGCGGGAAGGCTACGAGCAGTACTTC. Translating it yields CASGGREGYEQYF.